Below are 17 T cell receptor beta chains sequenced from a single sample in a study of post-analysis software for immune sequencing data (dated by TCRdb to the mid-2010s). Their recognized antigens are unknown. The full study reports these points: A handful of TRBV segments, including TRBV5-6, TRBV5-1 and TRBV20-1, were significantly more frequent in patients than controls.

To prepare the library, PCR was applied. Sequenced using an Illumina HiSeq 2500. Unique molecular identifiers were incorporated into TCR beta cDNA libraries to reduce PCR and sequencing biases. TCRdb trimmed public reads at Q25 via fastp, called clones via MiXCR and kept in-frame beta chains. CDR3 protein sequences are deduplicated, and each keeps its most common genes and DNA. The sample table shows roughly 400,000 distinct CDR3 sequences, and 30% to 45% are seen once. Around 8% of the sample is held by the ten biggest clonotypes. The sequencing input was blood. The source of these receptors is a girl aged 2 to 10 with multiple sclerosis.

V is TRBV28 and J is TRBJ2-7; 11 bases agree with TRBD2. Trimming took 3 bases from V and 0 from J; bases not matched to a gene: 13. This CDR3 contains 19 residues. The germline V gene encodes CDR1 MDHEN and CDR2 SYDVKM. CDR3 bases: TGTGCCAGCAGTTTGCCACGGAGACTAGCGGGACAACTCTCCTACGAGCAGTACTTC. Amino acid sequence: CASSLPRRLAGQLSYEQYF. The full variable domain, its missing parts supplied by reference TRBV28 and TRBJ2-7, is DVKVTQSSRYLVKRTGEKVFLECVQDMDHENMFWYRQDPGLGLRLIYFSYDVKMKEKGDIPEGYSVSREKKERFSLILESASTNQTSMYLCASSLPRRLAGQLSYEQYFGPGTRLTVT.

This clonotype was seen more than once but under ten times. The chain joins TRBV29-1 to TRBJ2-2; D remains unclear. V lost 4 bases to trimming and J lost 3 bases, with 9 bases between them. This CDR3 has 13 residues. Germline V lookup: CDR1 SQVTM, CDR2 ANQGSEA. For the CDR3, the DNA is TGCAGCGTTGGGTTAGCCCACACCGGGGAGCTGTTTTTT. Encoded protein: CSVGLAHTGELFF.

A word on this clonotype: The germline gene is not matched at one end of the junction; a read error may be the cause. The chain carries TRBV4-3 and TRBJ1-2; the match to TRBD1 covers 10 bases. The CDR3 length is 15 residues. CDR1 and CDR2 (germline): LGHNA, YSLEER. The CDR3 bases are TGCGCCAGTAGCCAAGGACAGGGGGAGCCCCATGGCTACACCTTC. As protein: CASSQGQGEPHGYTF.

The chain has TRBV29-1 and TRBJ2-1; D unclear. Per the germline V gene, CDR1 is SQVTM and CDR2 is ANQGSEA. V lost 0 bases to trimming and J lost 0 bases, with 12 bases between them. This CDR3 spans 16 amino acids. The CDR3 sequence: CSVEDDQVLSYNEQFF. The CDR3 DNA reads TGCAGCGTTGAAGATGACCAAGTCCTCTCCTACAATGAGCAGTTCTTC.

A few counts support this clonotype. The J gene is TRBJ2-1, the V gene TRBV24-1; 8 bases line up with TRBD2. Trimming took 0 bases from V and 5 from J; bases not matched to a gene: 8. The length of the CDR3 is 17 residues. Germline loops: CDR1 KGHDR, CDR2 SFDVKD. CDR3 in amino acids: CATSDLQGGGPHNEQFF. The CDR3 DNA follows: TGTGCCACCAGTGATTTGCAAGGCGGGGGGCCCCACAATGAGCAGTTCTTC.

The rearrangement links TRBV3-1 to TRBJ2-5; a weak D match, TRBD2 (5 bases). In germline, CDR1 is LGHDT, CDR2 YNNKEL (reference sequence). CDR3 length: 14 amino acids. V lost 1 base and J lost 3, with 9 bases in between. The CDR3 protein is CASSQVEGKETQYF. The CDR3 DNA is TGTGCCAGCAGCCAAGTTGAGGGTAAAGAGACCCAGTACTTC.

The chain joins TRBV5-1 to TRBJ2-5; D possibly uses TRBD1 or TRBD2 (7 bases each). V lost 3 bases and J 4 bases, leaving 16 bases between the germline ends. Looked up from germline, CDR1 is SGHRS and CDR2 is YFSETQ. This CDR3 contains 15 residues. CDR3 protein: CASSSQGGSPETQYF. DNA of the CDR3: TGCGCCAGCAGCTCCCAGGGGGGGAGTCCAGAGACCCAGTACTTC.

The chain links TRBV7-3 to TRBJ2-1, with D tentatively TRBD1 (5 bases). Germline values: CDR1 SGHTA, CDR2 FQGTGA. This CDR3 has 14 residues. Trimming removed 2 bases at V and 7 bases at J, with 12 bases between. CDR3 sequence reads: CASSLQGSRNEQFF. The CDR3, as DNA: TGTGCCAGCAGCTTACAGGGTAGTCGGAATGAGCAGTTCTTC.

The rearrangement uses TRBV7-2 and TRBJ2-7; 7 nucleotides match TRBD2. J gave up 3 bases and V 0 bases, and 2 bases lay outside the gene matches. The CDR3 extends over 14 amino acids. Germline CDR1 SGHTA, CDR2 FQGNSA. This CDR3 is CASSLALANYEQYF. The CDR3 nucleotides are TGTGCCAGCAGCTTAGCACTAGCGAACTACGAGCAGTACTTC.

As to this clonotype: Because it lacks the conserved phenylalanine or tryptophan at the end, this CDR3 is likely a read error. The genes are TRBV20-1 and TRBJ2-7, with 7 bases fitting TRBD2. Germline V gene data show CDR1 as DFQATT and CDR2 as SNEGSKA (reference sequence). The CDR3 extends over 14 amino acids. After removal of 1 base from V and 4 bases from J, the junction contained 7 bases not matched to a gene. The CDR3 region is CSARAGLVEYEQYC. Here the CDR3 DNA reads TGCAGTGCTAGAGCCGGACTAGTCGAGTACGAGCAGTACTGC.

The sample holds a few counts of this clonotype. This CDR3 reads CASSGRGRGPSGSPLHF. The CDR3 DNA sequence: TGTGCCAGCAGCGGTCGGGGCAGAGGACCCTCGGGCTCACCCCTCCACTTT. This chain links TRBV7-4 with TRBJ1-6; possibly TRBD1 for D (5 bases). Germline CDR1 and CDR2: SGHVT and SQSDAQ. V lost 5 bases and J lost 10, with 24 bases in between. CDR3 length equals 17 residues.

The chain is built from TRBV5-1 and TRBJ1-2, with a possible D match to TRBD1 (6 bases). V was clipped by 3 bases and J by 3 bases, with 18 bases between them. Germline assignment: CDR1 SGHRS and CDR2 YFSETQ. This CDR3 comprises 16 residues. CDR3 bases: TGCGCCAGCAGCTCCACTGTCCCACAGGGCGACTATGGCTACACCTTC. This sequence encodes CASSSTVPQGDYGYTF.

The V gene is TRBV7-2, the J gene TRBJ2-6; D gene unclear. Trimming shortened V by 3 bases and J by 1 base, and 7 bases separated the two germline ends. CDR1 and CDR2 from the germline V gene are SGHTA and FQGNSA. This CDR3 comprises 15 residues. The CDR3 reads CASSFGRSGANVLTF. The CDR3 DNA is TGTGCCAGCAGCTTCGGAAGGTCTGGGGCCAACGTCCTGACTTTC.

This chain uses TRBV15 with TRBJ2-1; either TRBD1 or TRBD2 may fit D (5 bases each). This CDR3 has 15 residues. V lost 1 base, J lost 3 bases, and 10 bases lay in between. Per the germline V gene, CDR1 is LNHNV and CDR2 is YYDKDF (reference sequence). Written as DNA, the CDR3 is TGTGCCACCAGCAGAGCCGGGGCCCTCTACAATGAGCAGTTCTTC. This translates into CATSRAGALYNEQFF.

The rearrangement uses TRBV28 and TRBJ1-2, with unresolved D. V lost 4 bases and J 8 bases, leaving 17 bases between the germline ends. Germline V CDR1 and CDR2: MDHEN, SYDVKM. The CDR3 is 14 amino acids. This CDR3 is CASSSPGLSGGYTF. CDR3 nucleotide sequence: TGTGCCAGCAGTTCTCCTGGACTTTCAGGAGGCTACACCTTC.

The rearrangement joins TRBV9 to TRBJ1-2, with a weak D call TRBD1 (5 bases). Germline V gene lookup returns CDR1 SGDLS and CDR2 YYNGEE. The CDR3 spans 13 residues. Trimming took off 4 bases at V and 6 bases at J, with 13 bases between the two ends. CDR3 region: CASSPSWGDGYTF. Written as DNA, the CDR3 is TGTGCCAGCAGCCCCTCCTGGGGGGATGGCTACACCTTC.

The rearrangement joins TRBV5-8 to TRBJ1-5; D ambiguous. CDR1 and CDR2 (germline): SGHTS, YDEGEE. The CDR3 is made up of 13 amino acids. V lost 6 bases, J lost 4 bases, and 11 bases lay in between. This chain's CDR3 is CASTVEVNQPQHF. The CDR3 nucleotides read TGTGCCAGCACCGTTGAGGTAAATCAGCCCCAGCATTTT. The entire variable domain, with the rest obtained from reference TRBV5-8 and TRBJ1-5, is as follows: EAGVTQSPTHLIKTRGQQATLRCSPISGHTSVYWYQQALGLGLQFLLWYDEGEERNRGNFPPRFSGRQFPNYSSELNVNALELEDSALYLCASTVEVNQPQHFGDGTRLSIL.